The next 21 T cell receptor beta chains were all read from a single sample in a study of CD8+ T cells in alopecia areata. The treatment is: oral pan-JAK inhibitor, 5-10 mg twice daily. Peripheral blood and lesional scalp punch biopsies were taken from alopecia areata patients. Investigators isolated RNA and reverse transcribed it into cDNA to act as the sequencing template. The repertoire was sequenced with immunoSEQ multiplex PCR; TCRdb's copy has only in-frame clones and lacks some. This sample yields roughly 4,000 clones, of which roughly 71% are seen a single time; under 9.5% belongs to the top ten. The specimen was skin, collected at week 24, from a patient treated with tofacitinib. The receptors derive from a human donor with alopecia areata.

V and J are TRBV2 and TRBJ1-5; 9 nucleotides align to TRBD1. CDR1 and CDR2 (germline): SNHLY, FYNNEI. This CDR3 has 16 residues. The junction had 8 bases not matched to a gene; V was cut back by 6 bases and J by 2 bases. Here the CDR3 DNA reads TGTGCCAGCAGGGCCCACAGGGGGCCCGGCAATCAGCCCCAGCATTTT. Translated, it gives CASRAHRGPGNQPQHF.

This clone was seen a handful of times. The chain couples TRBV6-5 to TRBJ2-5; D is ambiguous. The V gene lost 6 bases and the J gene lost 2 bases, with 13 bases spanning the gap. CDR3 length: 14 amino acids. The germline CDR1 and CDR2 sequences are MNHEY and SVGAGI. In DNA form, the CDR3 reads TGTGCCAGCAGGGGGTGGCTGGATCAAGAGACCCAGTACTTC. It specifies CASRGWLDQETQYF.

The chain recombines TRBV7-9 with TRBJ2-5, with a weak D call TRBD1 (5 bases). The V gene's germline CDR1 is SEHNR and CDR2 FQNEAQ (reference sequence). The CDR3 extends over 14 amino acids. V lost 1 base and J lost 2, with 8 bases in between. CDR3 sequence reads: CASSLGTKQETQYF. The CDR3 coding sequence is TGTGCCAGCAGCTTAGGGACAAAGCAAGAGACCCAGTACTTC.

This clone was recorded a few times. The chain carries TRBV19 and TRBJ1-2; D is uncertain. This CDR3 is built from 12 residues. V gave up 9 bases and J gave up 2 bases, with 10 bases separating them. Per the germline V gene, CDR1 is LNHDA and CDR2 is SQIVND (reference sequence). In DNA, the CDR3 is TGTGCCAGCCGAAGAGAAAACTATGGCTACACCTTC. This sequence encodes CASRRENYGYTF.

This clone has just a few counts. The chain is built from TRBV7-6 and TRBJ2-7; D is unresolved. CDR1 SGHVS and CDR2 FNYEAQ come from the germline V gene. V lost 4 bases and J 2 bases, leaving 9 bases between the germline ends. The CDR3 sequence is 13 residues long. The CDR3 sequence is CASSSLGTYEQYF. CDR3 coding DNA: TGTGCCAGCAGCTCCCTGGGAACCTACGAGCAGTACTTC. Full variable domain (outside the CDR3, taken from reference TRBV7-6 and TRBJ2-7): GAGVSQSPRYKVTKRGQDVALRCDPISGHVSLYWYRQALGQGPEFLTYFNYEAQQDKSGLPNDRFSAERPEGSISTLTIQRTEQRDSAMYRCASSSLGTYEQYFGPGTRLTVT.

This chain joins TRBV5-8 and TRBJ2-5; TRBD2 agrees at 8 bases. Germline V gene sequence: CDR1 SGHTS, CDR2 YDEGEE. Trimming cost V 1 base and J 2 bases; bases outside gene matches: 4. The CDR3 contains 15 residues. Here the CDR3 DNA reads TGTGCCAGCAGCTTGAGACTAGCGACTCAAGAGACCCAGTACTTC. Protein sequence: CASSLRLATQETQYF.

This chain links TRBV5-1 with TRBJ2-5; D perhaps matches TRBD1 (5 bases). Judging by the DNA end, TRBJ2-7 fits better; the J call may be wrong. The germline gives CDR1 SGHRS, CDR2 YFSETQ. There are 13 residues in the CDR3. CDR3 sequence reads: CASSLGRAYEQYF. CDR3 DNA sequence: TGCGCCAGCAGCTTGGGCAGGGCGTACGAGCAGTACTTC.

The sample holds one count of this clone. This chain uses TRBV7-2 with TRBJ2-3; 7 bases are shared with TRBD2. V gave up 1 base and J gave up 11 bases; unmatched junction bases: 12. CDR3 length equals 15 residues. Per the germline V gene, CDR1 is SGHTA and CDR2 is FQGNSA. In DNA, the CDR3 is TGTGCCAGCAGCTTAGTCGCGGGAGACCTTTTAGGGCAGTATTTT. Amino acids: CASSLVAGDLLGQYF.

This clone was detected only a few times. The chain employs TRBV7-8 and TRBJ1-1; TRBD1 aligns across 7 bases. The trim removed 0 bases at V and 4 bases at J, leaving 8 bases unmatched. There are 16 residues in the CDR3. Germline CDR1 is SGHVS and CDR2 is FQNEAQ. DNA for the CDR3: TGTGCCAGCAGCTTAGCGCATAGACAGGGCTTCACTGAAGCTTTCTTT. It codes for CASSLAHRQGFTEAFF.

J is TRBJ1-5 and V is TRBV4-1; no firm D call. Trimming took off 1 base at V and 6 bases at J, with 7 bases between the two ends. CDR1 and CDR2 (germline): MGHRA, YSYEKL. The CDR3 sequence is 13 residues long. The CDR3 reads CASSQVIGQPQHF. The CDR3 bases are TGCGCCAGCAGCCAAGTCATCGGTCAGCCCCAGCATTTT.

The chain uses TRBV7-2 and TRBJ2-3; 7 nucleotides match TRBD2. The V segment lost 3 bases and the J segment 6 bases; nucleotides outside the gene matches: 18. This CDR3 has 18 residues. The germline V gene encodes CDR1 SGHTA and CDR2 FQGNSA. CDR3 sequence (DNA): TGTGCCAGCAGCTTTAGGGACCAGCGGGGTTCTCCTCCGGATACGCAGTATTTT. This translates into CASSFRDQRGSPPDTQYF.

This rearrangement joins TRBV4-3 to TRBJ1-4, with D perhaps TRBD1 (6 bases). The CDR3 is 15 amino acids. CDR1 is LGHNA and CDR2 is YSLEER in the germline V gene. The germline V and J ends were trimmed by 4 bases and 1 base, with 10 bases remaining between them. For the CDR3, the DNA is TGCGCCAGCAGCCCATCGACAGGAACTAATGAAAAACTGTTTTTT. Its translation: CASSPSTGTNEKLFF.

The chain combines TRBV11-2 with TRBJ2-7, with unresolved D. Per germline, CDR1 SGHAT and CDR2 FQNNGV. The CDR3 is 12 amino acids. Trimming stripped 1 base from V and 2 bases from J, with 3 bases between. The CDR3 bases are TGTGCCAGCAGCTTAGGGACCTACGAGCAGTACTTC. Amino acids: CASSLGTYEQYF. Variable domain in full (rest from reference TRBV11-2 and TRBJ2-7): EAGVAQSPRYKIIEKRQSVAFWCNPISGHATLYWYQQILGQGPKLLIQFQNNGVVDDSQLPKDRFSAERLKGVDSTLKIQPAKLEDSAVYLCASSLGTYEQYFGPGTRLTVT.

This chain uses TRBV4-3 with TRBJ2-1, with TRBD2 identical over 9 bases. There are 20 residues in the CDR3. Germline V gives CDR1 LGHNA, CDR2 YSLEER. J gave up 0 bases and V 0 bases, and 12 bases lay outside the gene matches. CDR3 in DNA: TGCGCCAGCAGCCAAGATACCCAGCGGGGGGCCCACAGCTCCTACAATGAGCAGTTCTTC. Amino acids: CASSQDTQRGAHSSYNEQFF.

This CDR3 reads CASSLDSVTYEQYF. Written as DNA, the CDR3 is TGTGCCAGCAGCTTGGATAGCGTCACCTACGAGCAGTACTTC. The V gene is TRBV5-5, the J gene TRBJ2-7, with D possibly TRBD2 on 5 matching bases. V dropped 0 bases and J dropped 2 bases, with 9 bases sitting between them. The germline CDR1 and CDR2 sequences are SGHKS and YYEKEE (reference sequence). CDR3 length: 14 residues.

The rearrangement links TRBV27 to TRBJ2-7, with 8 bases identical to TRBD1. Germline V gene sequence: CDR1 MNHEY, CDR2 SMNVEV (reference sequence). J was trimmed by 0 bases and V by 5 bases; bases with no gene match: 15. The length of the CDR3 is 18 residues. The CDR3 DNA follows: TGTGCCAGCAGTCTAAAACCTCCACAGGGGGTTTCCTCCTACGAGCAGTACTTC. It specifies CASSLKPPQGVSSYEQYF.

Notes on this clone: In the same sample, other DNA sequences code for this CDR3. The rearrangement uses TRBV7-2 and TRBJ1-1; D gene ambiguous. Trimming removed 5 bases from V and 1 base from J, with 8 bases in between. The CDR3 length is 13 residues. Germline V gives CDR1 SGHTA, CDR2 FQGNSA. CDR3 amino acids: CASSLEGNTEAFF. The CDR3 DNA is TGTGCCAGCAGCCTAGAGGGGAACACTGAAGCTTTCTTT.

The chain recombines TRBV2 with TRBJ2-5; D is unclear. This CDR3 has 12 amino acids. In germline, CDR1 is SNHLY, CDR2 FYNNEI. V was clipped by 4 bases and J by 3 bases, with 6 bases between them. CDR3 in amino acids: CASSADEETQYF. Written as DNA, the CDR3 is TGTGCCAGCAGTGCCGACGAAGAGACCCAGTACTTC.

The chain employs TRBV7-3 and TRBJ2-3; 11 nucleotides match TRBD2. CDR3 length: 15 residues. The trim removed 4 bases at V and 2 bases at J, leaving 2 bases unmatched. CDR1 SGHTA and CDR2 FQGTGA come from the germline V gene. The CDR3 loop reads CASSSSGGITDTQYF. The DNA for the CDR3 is TGTGCCAGCAGCTCTAGCGGGGGGATCACAGATACGCAGTATTTT.

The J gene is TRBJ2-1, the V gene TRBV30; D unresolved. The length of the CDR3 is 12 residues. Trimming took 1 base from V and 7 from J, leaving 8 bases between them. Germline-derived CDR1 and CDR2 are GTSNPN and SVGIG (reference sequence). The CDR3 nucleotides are TGTGCCTGGAGTGAAAGCGTTAATGAGCAGTTCTTC. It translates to CAWSESVNEQFF.

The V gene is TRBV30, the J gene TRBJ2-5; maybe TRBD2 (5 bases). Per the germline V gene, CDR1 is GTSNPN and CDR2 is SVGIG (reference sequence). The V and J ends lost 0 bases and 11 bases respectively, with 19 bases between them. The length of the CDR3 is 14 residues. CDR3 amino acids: CAWSVGGTVGEQYF. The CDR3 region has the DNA TGTGCCTGGAGTGTGGGCGGAACTGTTGGGGAGCAGTACTTC.